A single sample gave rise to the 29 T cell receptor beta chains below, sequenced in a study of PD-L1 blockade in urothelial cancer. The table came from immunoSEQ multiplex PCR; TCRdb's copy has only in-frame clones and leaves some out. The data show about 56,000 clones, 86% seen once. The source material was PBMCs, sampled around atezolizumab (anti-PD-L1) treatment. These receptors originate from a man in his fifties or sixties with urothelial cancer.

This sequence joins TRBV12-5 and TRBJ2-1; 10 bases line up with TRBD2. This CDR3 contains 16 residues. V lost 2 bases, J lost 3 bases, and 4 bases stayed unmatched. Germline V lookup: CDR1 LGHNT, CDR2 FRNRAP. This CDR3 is CASGLLGTSDYNEQFF. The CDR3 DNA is TGTGCTAGTGGTTTGCTCGGGACTAGCGACTACAATGAGCAGTTCTTC.

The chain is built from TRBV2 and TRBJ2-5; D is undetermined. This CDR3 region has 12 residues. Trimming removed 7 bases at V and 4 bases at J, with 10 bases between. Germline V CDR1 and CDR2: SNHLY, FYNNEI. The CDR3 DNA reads TGTGCCAGCAACCTAGTCGCAGAGACCCAGTACTTC. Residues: CASNLVAETQYF.

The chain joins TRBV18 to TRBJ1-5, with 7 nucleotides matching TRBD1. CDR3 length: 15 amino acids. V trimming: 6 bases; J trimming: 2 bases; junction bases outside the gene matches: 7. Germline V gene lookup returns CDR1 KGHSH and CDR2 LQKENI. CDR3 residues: CASSQGQVGNQPQHF. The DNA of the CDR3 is TGTGCCAGCTCCCAAGGACAGGTGGGCAATCAGCCCCAGCATTTT.

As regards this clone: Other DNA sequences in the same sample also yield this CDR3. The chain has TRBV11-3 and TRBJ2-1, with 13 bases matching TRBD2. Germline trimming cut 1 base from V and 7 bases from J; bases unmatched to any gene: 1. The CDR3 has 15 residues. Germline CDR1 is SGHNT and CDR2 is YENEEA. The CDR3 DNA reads TGTGCCAGCAGCTTAGGGACTAGCGGGAGTAATGAGCAGTTCTTC. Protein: CASSLGTSGSNEQFF.

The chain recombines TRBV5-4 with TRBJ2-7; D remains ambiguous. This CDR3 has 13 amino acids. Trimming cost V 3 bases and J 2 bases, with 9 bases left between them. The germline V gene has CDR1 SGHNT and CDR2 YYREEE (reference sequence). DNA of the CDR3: TGTGCCAGCAGCTCAACAGCAACCTACGAGCAGTACTTC. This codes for CASSSTATYEQYF.

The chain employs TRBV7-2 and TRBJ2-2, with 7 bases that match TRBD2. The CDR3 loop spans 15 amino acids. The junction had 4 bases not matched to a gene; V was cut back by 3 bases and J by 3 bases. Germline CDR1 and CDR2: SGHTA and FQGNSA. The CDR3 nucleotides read TGTGCCAGCAGCTTCAAGGGGAGGGACACCGGGGAGCTGTTTTTT. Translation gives CASSFKGRDTGELFF.

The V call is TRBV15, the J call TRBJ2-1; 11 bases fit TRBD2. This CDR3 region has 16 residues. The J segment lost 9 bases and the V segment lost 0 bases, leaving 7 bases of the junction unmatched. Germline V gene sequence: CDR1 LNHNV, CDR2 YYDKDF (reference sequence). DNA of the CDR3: TGTGCCACCAGCAGAGAAGGGACTAGCGGTTTAGGTGAGCAGTTCTTC. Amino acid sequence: CATSREGTSGLGEQFF.

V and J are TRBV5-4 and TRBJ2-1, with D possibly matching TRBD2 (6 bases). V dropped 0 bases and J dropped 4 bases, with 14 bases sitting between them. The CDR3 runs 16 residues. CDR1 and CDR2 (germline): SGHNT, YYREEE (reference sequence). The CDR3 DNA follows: TGTGCCAGCAGCTTGGGGACGGGACTCATATACAATGAGCAGTTCTTC. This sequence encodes CASSLGTGLIYNEQFF.

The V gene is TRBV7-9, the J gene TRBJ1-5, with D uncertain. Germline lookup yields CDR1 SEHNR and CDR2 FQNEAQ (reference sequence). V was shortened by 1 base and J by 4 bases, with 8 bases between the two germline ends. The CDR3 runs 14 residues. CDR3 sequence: CASSLGSGNQPQHF. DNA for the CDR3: TGTGCCAGCAGCTTAGGGTCCGGGAATCAGCCCCAGCATTTT. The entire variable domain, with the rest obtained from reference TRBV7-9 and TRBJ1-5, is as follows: DTGVSQNPRHKITKRGQNVTFRCDPISEHNRLYWYRQTLGQGPEFLTYFQNEAQLEKSRLLSDRFSAERPKGSFSTLEIQRTEQGDSAMYLCASSLGSGNQPQHFGDGTRLSIL.

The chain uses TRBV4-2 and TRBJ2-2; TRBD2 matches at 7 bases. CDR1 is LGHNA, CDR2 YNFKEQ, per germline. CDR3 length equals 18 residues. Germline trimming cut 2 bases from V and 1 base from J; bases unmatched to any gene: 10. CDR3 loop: CASSQPRSAGQNTGELFF. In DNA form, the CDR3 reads TGTGCCAGCAGCCAACCCCGATCAGCGGGGCAGAACACCGGGGAGCTGTTTTTT.

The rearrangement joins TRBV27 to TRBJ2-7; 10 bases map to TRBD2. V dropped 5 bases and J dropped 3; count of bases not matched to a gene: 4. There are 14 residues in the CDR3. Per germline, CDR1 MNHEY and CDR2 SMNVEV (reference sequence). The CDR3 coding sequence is TGTGCCAGCAGTGAGCGGGAGGGCGACTACGAGCAGTACTTC. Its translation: CASSEREGDYEQYF.

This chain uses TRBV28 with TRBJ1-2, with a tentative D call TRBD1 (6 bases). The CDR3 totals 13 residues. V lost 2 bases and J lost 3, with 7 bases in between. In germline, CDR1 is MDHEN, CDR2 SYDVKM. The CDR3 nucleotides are TGTGCCAGCAGTTTAACAGGGTACTATGGCTACACCTTC. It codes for CASSLTGYYGYTF.

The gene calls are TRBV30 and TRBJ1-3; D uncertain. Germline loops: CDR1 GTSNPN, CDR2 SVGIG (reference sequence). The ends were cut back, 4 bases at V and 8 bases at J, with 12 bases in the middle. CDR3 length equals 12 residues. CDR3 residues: CAWMEGGHTIYF. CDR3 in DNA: TGTGCCTGGATGGAGGGAGGCCACACCATATATTTT.

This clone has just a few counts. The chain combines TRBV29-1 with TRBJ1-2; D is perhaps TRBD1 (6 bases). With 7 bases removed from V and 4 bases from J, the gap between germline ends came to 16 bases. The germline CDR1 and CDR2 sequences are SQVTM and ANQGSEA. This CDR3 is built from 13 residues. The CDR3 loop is CSAKQGTPYGYTF. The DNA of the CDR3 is TGCAGCGCAAAGCAGGGGACCCCCTATGGCTACACCTTC.

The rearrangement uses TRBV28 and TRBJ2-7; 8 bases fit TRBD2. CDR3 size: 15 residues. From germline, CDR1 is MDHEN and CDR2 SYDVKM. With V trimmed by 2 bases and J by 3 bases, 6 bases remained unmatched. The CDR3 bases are TGTGCCAGCAGTTTAGCGGGAGGCCAAGTCTACGAGCAGTACTTC. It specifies CASSLAGGQVYEQYF.

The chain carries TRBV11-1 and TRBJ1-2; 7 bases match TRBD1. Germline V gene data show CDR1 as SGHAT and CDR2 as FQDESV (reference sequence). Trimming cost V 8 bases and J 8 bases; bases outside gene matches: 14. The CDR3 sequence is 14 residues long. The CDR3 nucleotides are TGTGCCAGCGGCCGATCCAGGGGGTTCGAGGGCTACACCTTC. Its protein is CASGRSRGFEGYTF.

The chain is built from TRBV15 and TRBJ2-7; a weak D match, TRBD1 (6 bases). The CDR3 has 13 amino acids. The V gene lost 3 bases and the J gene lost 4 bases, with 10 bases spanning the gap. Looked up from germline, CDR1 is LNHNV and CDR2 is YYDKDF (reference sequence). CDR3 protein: CATSRNRDYEQYF. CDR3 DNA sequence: TGTGCCACCAGCAGGAACAGGGATTACGAGCAGTACTTC.

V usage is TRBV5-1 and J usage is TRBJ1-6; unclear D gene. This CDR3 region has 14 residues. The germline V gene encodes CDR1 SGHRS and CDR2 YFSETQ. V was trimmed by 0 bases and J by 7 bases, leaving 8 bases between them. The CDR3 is CASSLGIGNSPLHF. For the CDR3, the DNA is TGCGCCAGCAGCTTGGGCATCGGGAATTCACCCCTCCACTTT. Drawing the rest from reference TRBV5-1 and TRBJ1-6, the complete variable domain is KAGVTQTPRYLIKTRGQQVTLSCSPISGHRSVSWYQQTPGQGLQFLFEYFSETQRNKGNFPGRFSGRQFSNSRSEMNVSTLELGDSALYLCASSLGIGNSPLHFGNGTRLTVT.

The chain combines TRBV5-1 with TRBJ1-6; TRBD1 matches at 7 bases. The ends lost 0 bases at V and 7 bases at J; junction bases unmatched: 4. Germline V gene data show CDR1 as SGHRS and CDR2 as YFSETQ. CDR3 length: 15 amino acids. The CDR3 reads CASSLEGGENSPLHF. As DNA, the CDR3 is TGCGCCAGCAGCTTGGAAGGGGGCGAGAATTCACCCCTCCACTTT.

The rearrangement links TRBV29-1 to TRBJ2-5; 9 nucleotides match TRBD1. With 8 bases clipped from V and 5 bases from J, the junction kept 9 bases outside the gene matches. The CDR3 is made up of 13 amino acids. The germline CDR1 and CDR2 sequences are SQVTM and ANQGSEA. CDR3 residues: CSLTGGIGETQYF. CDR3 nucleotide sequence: TGCAGCCTCACAGGGGGCATAGGTGAGACCCAGTACTTC.

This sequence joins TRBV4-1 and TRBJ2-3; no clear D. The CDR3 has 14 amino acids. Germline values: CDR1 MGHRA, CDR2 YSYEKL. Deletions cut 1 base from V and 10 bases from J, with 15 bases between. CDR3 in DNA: TGCGCCAGCAGCCAAGGGCTCCGTGGGCCCGCGCAGTATTTT. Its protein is CASSQGLRGPAQYF.

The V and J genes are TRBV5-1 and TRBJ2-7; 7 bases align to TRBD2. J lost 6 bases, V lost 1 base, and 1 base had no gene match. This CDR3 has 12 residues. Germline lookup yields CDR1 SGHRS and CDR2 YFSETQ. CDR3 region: CASSLRGVEQYF. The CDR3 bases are TGCGCCAGCAGCTTGCGGGGGGTCGAGCAGTACTTC.

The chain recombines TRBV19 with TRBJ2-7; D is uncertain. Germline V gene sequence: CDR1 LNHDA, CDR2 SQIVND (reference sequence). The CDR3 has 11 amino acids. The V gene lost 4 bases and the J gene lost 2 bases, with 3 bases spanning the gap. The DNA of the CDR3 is TGTGCCAGTAGTACAACCTACGAGCAGTACTTC. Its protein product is CASSTTYEQYF.

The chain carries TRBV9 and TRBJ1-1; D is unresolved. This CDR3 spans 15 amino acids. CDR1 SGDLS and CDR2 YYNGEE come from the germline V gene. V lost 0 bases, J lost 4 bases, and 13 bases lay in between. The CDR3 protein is CASSVGGVASTEAFF. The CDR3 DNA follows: TGTGCCAGCAGCGTAGGCGGGGTAGCGAGCACTGAAGCTTTCTTT.

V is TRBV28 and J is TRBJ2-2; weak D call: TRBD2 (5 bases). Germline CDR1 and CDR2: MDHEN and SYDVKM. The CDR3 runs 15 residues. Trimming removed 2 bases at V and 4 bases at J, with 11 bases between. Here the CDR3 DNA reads TGTGCCAGCAGTTTAAGGGTTCGGGGCACCGGGGAGCTGTTTTTT. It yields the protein CASSLRVRGTGELFF.

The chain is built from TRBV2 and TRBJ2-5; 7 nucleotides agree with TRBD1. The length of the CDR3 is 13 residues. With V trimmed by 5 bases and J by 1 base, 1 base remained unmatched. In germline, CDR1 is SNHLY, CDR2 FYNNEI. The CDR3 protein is CASSRQGQETQYF. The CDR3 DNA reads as TGTGCCAGCAGTCGACAGGGCCAAGAGACCCAGTACTTC.

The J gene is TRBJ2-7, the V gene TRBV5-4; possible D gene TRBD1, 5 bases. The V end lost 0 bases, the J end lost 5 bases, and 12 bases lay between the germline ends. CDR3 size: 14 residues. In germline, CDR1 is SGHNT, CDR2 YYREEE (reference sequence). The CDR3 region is CASSLGQLRHEQYF. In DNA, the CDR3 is TGTGCCAGCAGCTTGGGACAGCTTCGACACGAGCAGTACTTC.

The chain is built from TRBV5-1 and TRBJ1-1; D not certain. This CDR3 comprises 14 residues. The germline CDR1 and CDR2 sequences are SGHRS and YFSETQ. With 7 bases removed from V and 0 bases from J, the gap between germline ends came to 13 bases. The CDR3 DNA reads TGCGCCAGCCTCCCAGGTAGTGTGAACACTGAAGCTTTCTTT. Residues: CASLPGSVNTEAFF. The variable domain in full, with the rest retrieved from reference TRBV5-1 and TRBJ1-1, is KAGVTQTPRYLIKTRGQQVTLSCSPISGHRSVSWYQQTPGQGLQFLFEYFSETQRNKGNFPGRFSGRQFSNSRSEMNVSTLELGDSALYLCASLPGSVNTEAFFGQGTRLTVV.

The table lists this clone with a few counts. This CDR3 is CSSRGNGYTF. DNA for the CDR3: TGCAGTTCCAGGGGAAATGGCTACACCTTC. The rearrangement uses TRBV20-1 and TRBJ1-2; perhaps TRBD1 as D (6 bases). CDR1 is DFQATT and CDR2 is SNEGSKA in the germline V gene (reference sequence). The V gene lost 8 bases and the J gene lost 6 bases, with 10 bases spanning the gap. The length of the CDR3 is 10 residues.